What follows are 17 T cell receptor beta chains derived from one specimen sequenced in a study of T cell repertoires in ileal Crohn's disease. Profiled with immunoSEQ multiplex PCR; TCRdb holds only in-frame clones, not every one. The sample shows about 17,000 clones, 60% of them seen only once. Input material: ileal tissue. All receptors derive from an adult with Crohn's disease.

Comment on this clone: The junction does not match germline at one end; this may be a read error. This specimen includes other DNA sequences encoding the same CDR3. V gene TRBV7-7 combines with J gene TRBJ2-3; 9 bases agree with TRBD1. Germline V CDR1 and CDR2: SSHAT, FNYEAQ (reference sequence). This CDR3 is 16 amino acids long. CDR3 sequence reads: CASSPGTGRRTDTQYF. The CDR3 nucleotides are TGTGCTAGCAGCCCCGGGACAGGGAGGAGGACAGATACGCAGTATTTT. The variable domain in full, with the rest retrieved from reference TRBV7-7 and TRBJ2-3, is GAGVSQSPRYKVTKRGQDVTLRCDPISSHATLYWYQQALGQGPEFLTYFNYEAQPDKSGLPSDRFSAERPEGSISTLTIQRTEQRDSAMYRCASSPGTGRRTDTQYFGPGTRLTVL.

V is TRBV6-1 and J is TRBJ2-2, with 11 bases identical to TRBD2. The CDR3 has 15 residues. The V gene end was trimmed by 6 bases and the J gene end by 4 bases; junction bases not matched to a gene: 4. Germline loops: CDR1 MNHNS, CDR2 SASEGT. This CDR3 is CASRATSGSTGELFF. As DNA, the CDR3 is TGTGCCAGCAGGGCAACTAGCGGGAGCACCGGGGAGCTGTTTTTT.

V and J are TRBV27 and TRBJ2-4; 7 bases map to TRBD1. The CDR3 covers 17 residues. CDR1 and CDR2 from the germline V gene are MNHEY and SMNVEV (reference sequence). CDR3 nucleotides: TGTGACCCCGAACGACAGGGTCGTCAACTAGCCAAAAACATTCAGTACTTC. It encodes CDPERQGRQLAKNIQYF.

This clone is large by share. The chain links TRBV4-1 to TRBJ2-3, with a tentative D call TRBD1 (6 bases). The CDR3 contains 18 residues. The germline V and J ends were trimmed by 0 bases and 0 bases, with 16 bases remaining between them. Germline assignment: CDR1 MGHRA and CDR2 YSYEKL. CDR3 nucleotide sequence: TGCGCCAGCAGCCAAGATATGTCTCAGGGGTCAAGCACAGATACGCAGTATTTT. Protein product: CASSQDMSQGSSTDTQYF.

The chain carries TRBV5-6 and TRBJ1-1; 8 bases are shared with TRBD1. With V trimmed by 4 bases and J by 4 bases, 6 bases remained unmatched. CDR1 is SGHDT, CDR2 YYEEEE, per germline. The CDR3 has 14 residues. CDR3 in DNA: TGTGCCAGCAGCCGGGACAGGTCCCTCACTGAAGCTTTCTTT. Its translation is CASSRDRSLTEAFF.

This clone has only a few counts. The chain links TRBV27 to TRBJ2-7; D might be TRBD2 (5 bases). CDR3 length: 14 residues. Trimming took 1 base from V and 5 from J, leaving 12 bases between them. The germline CDR1 and CDR2 sequences are MNHEY and SMNVEV (reference sequence). Here the CDR3 reads CASSLYGGGHEQYF. In DNA, the CDR3 is TGTGCCAGCAGTTTATATGGAGGTGGTCACGAGCAGTACTTC.

This clone was recorded a few times. The chain couples TRBV4-1 to TRBJ1-4; 8 bases are a match to TRBD1. The V segment lost 4 bases and the J segment 7 bases; nucleotides outside the gene matches: 8. Germline assignment: CDR1 MGHRA and CDR2 YSYEKL. CDR3 size: 15 residues. The CDR3 bases are TGCGCCAGCAGCCCTCGAGACAGGGGCGTTGAAAAACTGTTTTTT. Translated, it gives CASSPRDRGVEKLFF.

The rearrangement uses TRBV6-1 and TRBJ2-1; no reliable D call. The CDR3 contains 11 residues. Germline CDR1 MNHNS, CDR2 SASEGT. Trimming pared 4 bases from V and 9 bases from J, leaving 7 bases between. The CDR3 spells CASSGYSEQFF. CDR3 bases: TGTGCCAGCAGTGGATATAGTGAGCAGTTCTTC.

The V call is TRBV6-6, the J call TRBJ2-4; D might be TRBD1 (6 bases). The CDR3 is 14 amino acids. V was shortened by 6 bases and J by 2 bases, with 11 bases between the two germline ends. Germline loops: CDR1 MNHNY, CDR2 SVGAGI (reference sequence). The CDR3 DNA sequence: TGTGCCAGCAGCCTACAGGGATCCAAAAACATTCAGTACTTC. As protein: CASSLQGSKNIQYF.

This clone has a handful of counts. The V call is TRBV25-1, the J call TRBJ2-7; D gene ambiguous. CDR3 length: 11 residues. The germline gives CDR1 MGHDK, CDR2 SYGVNS. V dropped 4 bases and J dropped 3 bases, with 4 bases sitting between them. The CDR3 region is CASSVNYEQYF. The CDR3 nucleotides read TGTGCCAGCAGTGTAAACTACGAGCAGTACTTC.

The chain uses TRBV29-1 and TRBJ2-1; TRBD2 matches at 10 bases. Trimming cost V 3 bases and J 1 base; bases outside gene matches: 9. The germline V gene has CDR1 SQVTM and CDR2 ANQGSEA. This CDR3 region has 17 residues. Here the CDR3 reads CSVEGLAGAVSYNEQFF. As DNA, the CDR3 is TGCAGCGTTGAGGGGCTAGCGGGAGCCGTTTCCTACAATGAGCAGTTCTTC.

The gene calls are TRBV6-1 and TRBJ2-7, with a possible D match to TRBD1 (6 bases). This CDR3 has 15 residues. The germline V gene encodes CDR1 MNHNS and CDR2 SASEGT. Trimming took off 6 bases at V and 9 bases at J, with 24 bases between the two ends. Here the CDR3 DNA reads TGTGCCAGCAGAGGACCATCGGACAGCCAGCTTGGGCAGTACTTC. Protein: CASRGPSDSQLGQYF.

Notes on this clone: The CDR3 carries no conserved terminal phenylalanine or tryptophan, so it likely arises from a read error. V is TRBV4-3 and J is TRBJ1-5; D gene ambiguous. Trimming shortened V by 4 bases and J by 1 base, and 8 bases separated the two germline ends. This CDR3 region has 14 residues. Germline V gene sequence: CDR1 LGHNA, CDR2 YSLEER. The CDR3 loop is CASSLSYSNQPQHL. The CDR3 bases are TGCGCCAGCAGCCTGTCCTACAGCAATCAGCCCCAGCATCTT.

V and J are TRBV2 and TRBJ1-5, with 9 positions matching TRBD1. V dropped 5 bases and J dropped 5; count of bases not matched to a gene: 4. Germline V lookup: CDR1 SNHLY, CDR2 FYNNEI. CDR3 length: 14 amino acids. The DNA of the CDR3 is TGTGCCAGCAGTCAGGGACAGGGCGATCAGCCCCAGCATTTT. Translating gives CASSQGQGDQPQHF.

V usage is TRBV6-7 and J usage is TRBJ1-1; the D gene is possibly TRBD1 (5 bases). TRBV6-7 is an ORF for which the function is uncertain. The CDR3 loop spans 15 amino acids. V was cut by 6 bases and J by 3 bases, with 17 bases left in between. For the CDR3, the DNA is TGTGCCAGCAGAGTCCCCACGTGGGGGGACACTGAAGCTTTCTTT. It specifies CASRVPTWGDTEAFF.

The genes are TRBV28 and TRBJ2-1, with 12 bases fitting TRBD2. Germline CDR1 is MDHEN and CDR2 is SYDVKM. The trim removed 4 bases at V and 7 bases at J, leaving 8 bases unmatched. This CDR3 spans 16 amino acids. The CDR3 DNA is TGTGCCAGCAGTTCTTGGACTAGCGGGATTGAAAATGAGCAGTTCTTC. This translates into CASSSWTSGIENEQFF.

In this sample, this clone turned up a few times. V usage is TRBV19 and J usage is TRBJ1-2; a weak D match, TRBD1 (6 bases). The CDR3 consists of 13 residues. The V end was cut by 4 bases, the J end by 3 bases, with 9 bases between. Germline CDR1 is LNHDA and CDR2 is SQIVND (reference sequence). For the CDR3, the DNA is TGTGCCAGTAGTACCGGACAGTACTATGGCTACACCTTC. Amino acid sequence: CASSTGQYYGYTF.